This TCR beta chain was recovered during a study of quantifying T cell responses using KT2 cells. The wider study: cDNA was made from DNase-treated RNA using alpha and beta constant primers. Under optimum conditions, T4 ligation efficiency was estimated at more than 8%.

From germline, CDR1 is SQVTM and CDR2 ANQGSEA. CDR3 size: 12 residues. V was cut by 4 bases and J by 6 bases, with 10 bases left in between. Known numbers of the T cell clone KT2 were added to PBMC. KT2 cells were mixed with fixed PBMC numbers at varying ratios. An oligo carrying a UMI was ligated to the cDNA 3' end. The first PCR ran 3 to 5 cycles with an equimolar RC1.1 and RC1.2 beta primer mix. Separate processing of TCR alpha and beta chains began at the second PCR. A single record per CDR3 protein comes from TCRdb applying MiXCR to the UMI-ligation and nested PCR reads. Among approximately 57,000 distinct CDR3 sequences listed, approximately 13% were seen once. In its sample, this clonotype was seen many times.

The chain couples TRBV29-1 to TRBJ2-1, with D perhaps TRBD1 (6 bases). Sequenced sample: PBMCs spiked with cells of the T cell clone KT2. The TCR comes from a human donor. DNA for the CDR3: TGCAGCGTTGTGGGGGCTACCAATGAGCAGTTCTTC. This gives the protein CSVVGATNEQFF.